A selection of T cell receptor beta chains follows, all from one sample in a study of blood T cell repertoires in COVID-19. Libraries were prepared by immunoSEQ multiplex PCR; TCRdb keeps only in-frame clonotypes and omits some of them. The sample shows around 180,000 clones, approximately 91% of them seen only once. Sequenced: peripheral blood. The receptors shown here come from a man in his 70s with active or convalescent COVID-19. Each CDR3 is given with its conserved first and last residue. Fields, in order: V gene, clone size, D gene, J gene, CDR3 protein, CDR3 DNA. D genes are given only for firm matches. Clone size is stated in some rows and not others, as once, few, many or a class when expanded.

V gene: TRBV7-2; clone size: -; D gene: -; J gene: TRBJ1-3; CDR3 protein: CASSSGPETGNTIYF; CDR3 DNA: TGTGCCAGCAGCTCAGGGCCAGAGACTGGAAACACCATATATTTT
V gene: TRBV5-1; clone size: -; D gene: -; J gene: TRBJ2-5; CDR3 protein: CASSLALGQGSETQYF; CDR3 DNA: TGCGCCAGCAGCTTGGCACTTGGGCAGGGATCAGAGACCCAGTACTTC
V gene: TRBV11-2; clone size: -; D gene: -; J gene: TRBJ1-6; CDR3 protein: CASSFGTGLSSPLHF; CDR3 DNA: TGTGCCAGCAGCTTTGGAACAGGATTAAGTTCACCCCTCCACTTT
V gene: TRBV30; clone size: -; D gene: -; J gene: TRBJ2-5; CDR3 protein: CAWRYSQETQYF; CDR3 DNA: TGTGCCTGGAGATACTCCCAAGAGACCCAGTACTTC
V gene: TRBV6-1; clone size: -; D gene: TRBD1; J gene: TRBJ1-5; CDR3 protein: CASSEGQAPSVPQHF; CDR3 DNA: TGTGCCAGCAGTGAGGGACAGGCCCCGTCTGTCCCCCAGCATTTT
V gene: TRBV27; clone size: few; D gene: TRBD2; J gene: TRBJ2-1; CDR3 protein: CASTLAGGGNEQFF; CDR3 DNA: TGTGCCAGCACCTTAGCGGGAGGGGGCAATGAGCAGTTCTTC
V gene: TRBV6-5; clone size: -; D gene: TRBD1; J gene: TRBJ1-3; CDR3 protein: CASKPQGVSGNTIYF; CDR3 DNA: TGTGCCAGCAAACCACAGGGGGTCTCTGGAAACACCATATATTTT
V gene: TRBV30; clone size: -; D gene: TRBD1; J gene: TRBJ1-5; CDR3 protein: CAWSTETGRSNQPQHF; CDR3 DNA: TGTGCCTGGAGTACGGAGACAGGGAGGAGCAATCAGCCCCAGCATTTT
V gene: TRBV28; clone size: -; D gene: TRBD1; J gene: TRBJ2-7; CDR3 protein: CASSSLGTGTGHEQYF; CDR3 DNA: TGTGCCAGCAGTTCCCTTGGCACTGGGACAGGCCACGAGCAGTACTTC
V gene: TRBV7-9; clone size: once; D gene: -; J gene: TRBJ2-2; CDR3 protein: CASSSGTGGVTGELFF; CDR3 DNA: TGTGCCAGCAGCTCTGGCACAGGGGGGGTCACCGGGGAGCTGTTTTTT
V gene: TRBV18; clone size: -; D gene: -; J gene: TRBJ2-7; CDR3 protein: CASSPRESDTLVGQYF; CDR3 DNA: TGTGCCAGCTCACCACGCGAGTCGGACACCCTCGTAGGGCAGTACTTC
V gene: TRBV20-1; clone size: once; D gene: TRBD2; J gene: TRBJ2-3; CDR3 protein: CSASWAGASHTQYF; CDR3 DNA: TGCAGTGCTAGTTGGGCGGGAGCTTCACATACGCAGTATTTT
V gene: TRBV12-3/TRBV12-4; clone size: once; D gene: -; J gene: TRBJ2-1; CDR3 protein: CASRGGRNEQFF; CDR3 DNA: TGTGCCAGCCGCGGTGGAAGGAATGAGCAGTTCTTC
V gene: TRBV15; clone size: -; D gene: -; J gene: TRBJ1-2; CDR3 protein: CATSSTYSGVEVNYGYTF; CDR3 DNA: TGTGCCACCAGCAGCACATATTCAGGGGTGGAGGTTAACTATGGCTACACCTTC
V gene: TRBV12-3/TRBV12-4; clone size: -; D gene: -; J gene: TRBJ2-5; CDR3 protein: CASSFSGEETQYF; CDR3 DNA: TGTGCCAGCAGTTTTTCGGGGGAAGAGACCCAGTACTTC
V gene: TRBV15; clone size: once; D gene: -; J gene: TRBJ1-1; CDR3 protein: CATSRVRGSTEAFF; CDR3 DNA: TGTGCCACCAGCAGAGTTCGGGGTAGCACTGAAGCTTTCTTT
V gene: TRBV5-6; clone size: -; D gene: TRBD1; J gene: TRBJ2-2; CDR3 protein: CASSLPGTGDTGELFF; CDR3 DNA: TGTGCCAGCAGCCTGCCTGGGACAGGGGACACCGGGGAGCTGTTTTTT
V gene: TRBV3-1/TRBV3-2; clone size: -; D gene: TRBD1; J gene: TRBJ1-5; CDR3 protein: CASSPDRGRGQPQHF; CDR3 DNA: TGTGCCAGCAGCCCCGACAGGGGGCGCGGTCAGCCCCAGCATTTT
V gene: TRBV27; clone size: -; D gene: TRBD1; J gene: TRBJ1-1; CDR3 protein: CASSLAGGYTEAFF; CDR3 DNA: TGTGCCAGCAGTCTTGCAGGGGGCTACACTGAAGCTTTCTTT
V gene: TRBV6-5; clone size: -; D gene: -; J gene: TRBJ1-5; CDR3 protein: CASVAGDQPQHF; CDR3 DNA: TGTGCCAGCGTTGCAGGGGATCAGCCCCAGCATTTT
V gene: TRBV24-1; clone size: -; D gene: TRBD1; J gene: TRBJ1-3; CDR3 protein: CATSDSRTGLSGNTIYF; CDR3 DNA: TGTGCCACCAGTGATTCACGGACAGGGTTGTCTGGAAACACCATATATTTT
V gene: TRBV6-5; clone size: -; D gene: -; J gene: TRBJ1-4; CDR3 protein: CASSYSGAEKLFF; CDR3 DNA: TGTGCCAGCAGTTACTCTGGGGCAGAAAAACTGTTTTTT
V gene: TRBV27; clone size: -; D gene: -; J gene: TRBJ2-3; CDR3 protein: CASSYLETDPQYF; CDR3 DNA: TGTGCCAGCAGTTATTTAGAGACAGATCCGCAGTATTTT
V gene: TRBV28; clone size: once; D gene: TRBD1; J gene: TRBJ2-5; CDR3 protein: CASSYNRDRDTRETQYF; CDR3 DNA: TGTGCCAGCAGTTATAACAGAGACAGGGATACTCGGGAGACCCAGTACTTC